This T cell receptor beta chain was identified in a study of cytomegalovirus exposure and HLA in healthy donors. Study-level results: Versus the roughly 670-donor mean, an Asian-associated ancestry cluster reportedly showed fewer N-insertions in a later analysis.

V was clipped by 6 bases and J by 4 bases, with 19 bases between them. CDR3 size: 16 residues. The germline gives CDR1 LNHDA, CDR2 SQIVND (reference sequence). The study ran its PCR with 60 Vbeta and 13 Jbeta primers. Data came from immunoSEQ multiplex PCR; TCRdb stores just in-frame clones and leaves some out. The table lists around 64,000 clones, 86% of them singletons, with approximately 1.9% in the top ten. In its sample, this clone was seen a few times. The antigen is not known. This TCR derives from a young woman in good health and CMV-seronegative. The sample comprised PBMCs. This chain connects TRBV19 to TRBJ2-1; D is perhaps TRBD2 (5 bases). CDR3: CASSRTGVVGYNEQFF. CDR3 sequence (DNA): TGTGCCAGTAGCCGGACTGGGGTTGTGGGATACAATGAGCAGTTCTTC.